A single sample is the source of the 13 T cell receptor beta chains below, sequenced in a study of cytomegalovirus exposure and HLA in healthy donors. The PCR employed 60 Vbeta primers together with 13 Jbeta primers. Repertoires were generated with immunoSEQ multiplex PCR, while TCRdb's copy carries only in-frame clones and drops some. This sample's table reports more than 100,000 clones. Sequencing was carried out using PBMCs. The receptor source for this set is a man aged 18-30 years in good health and CMV-seronegative.

On this clone itself: Other DNA variants within this sample encode the same CDR3. Written as DNA, the CDR3 is TGTGCCAGCAGCCCCTACGGTACTGAAGCTTTCTTT. This sequence encodes CASSPYGTEAFF. This sequence joins TRBV11-2 and TRBJ1-1; D is unclear. The V end lost 5 bases, the J end lost 5 bases, and 9 bases lay between the germline ends. Germline-derived CDR1 and CDR2 are SGHAT and FQNNGV. The CDR3 is 12 residues long. The whole variable domain, filled in from reference TRBV11-2 and TRBJ1-1, reads EAGVAQSPRYKIIEKRQSVAFWCNPISGHATLYWYQQILGQGPKLLIQFQNNGVVDDSQLPKDRFSAERLKGVDSTLKIQPAKLEDSAVYLCASSPYGTEAFFGQGTRLTVV.

In regard to this clone: Other DNA variants within this sample encode the same CDR3. This chain joins TRBV27 and TRBJ1-1; the D gene is possibly TRBD1 (5 bases). CDR3 length equals 16 residues. CDR1 is MNHEY, CDR2 SMNVEV, per germline (reference sequence). V was cut by 3 bases and J by 5 bases, with 19 bases left in between. CDR3 protein: CASSFKGIGRWTEAFF. The CDR3 bases are TGTGCCAGCAGTTTTAAGGGGATCGGGCGGTGGACTGAAGCTTTCTTT.

The J gene is TRBJ2-7, the V gene TRBV4-1, with D maybe TRBD1 (5 bases). The length of the CDR3 is 15 residues. The ends were cut back, 1 base at V and 2 bases at J, with 12 bases in the middle. The germline V gene encodes CDR1 MGHRA and CDR2 YSYEKL. CDR3 loop: CASSQVQQVTYEQYF. The CDR3 nucleotides read TGCGCCAGCAGCCAAGTCCAACAGGTGACCTACGAGCAGTACTTC.

The rearrangement joins TRBV27 to TRBJ1-4, with a tentative D call TRBD1 (6 bases). Germline loops: CDR1 MNHEY, CDR2 SMNVEV (reference sequence). This CDR3 has 14 residues. Trimming left V 3 bases short and J 7 bases short, with 12 bases between. CDR3 DNA sequence: TGTGCCAGCAGTTTGGGGGCATATACTGAAAAACTGTTTTTT. Residues: CASSLGAYTEKLFF.

The chain combines TRBV7-8 with TRBJ2-3; 15 nucleotides agree with TRBD2. Germline V gives CDR1 SGHVS, CDR2 FQNEAQ. V lost 3 bases and J lost 4; bases outside the gene matches: 11. This CDR3 is built from 19 residues. CDR3 in amino acids: CASSFGLAGGPGRSDTQYF. DNA of the CDR3: TGTGCCAGCAGCTTTGGACTAGCGGGAGGGCCGGGTAGGTCAGATACGCAGTATTTT.

The rearrangement uses TRBV5-4 and TRBJ1-2; D not resolved. V was cut by 4 bases and J by 4 bases, with 11 bases left in between. Germline V lookup: CDR1 SGHNT, CDR2 YYREEE (reference sequence). CDR3 size: 13 residues. The CDR3 DNA is TGTGCCAGCAGCCCGAGGGCAGGCTATGGCTACACCTTC. Protein product: CASSPRAGYGYTF. Looking up the rest from reference TRBV5-4 and TRBJ1-2 gives the full variable domain: ETGVTQSPTHLIKTRGQQVTLRCSSQSGHNTVSWYQQALGQGPQFIFQYYREEENGRGNFPPRFSGLQFPNYSSELNVNALELDDSALYLCASSPRAGYGYTFGSGTRLTVV.

V gene TRBV9 combines with J gene TRBJ1-5; D not resolved. V was trimmed by 0 bases and J by 0 bases, leaving 7 bases between them. The CDR3 extends over 15 amino acids. Germline CDR1 is SGDLS and CDR2 is YYNGEE. The chain's CDR3 is CASSVGSYSNQPQHF. CDR3 bases: TGTGCCAGCAGCGTAGGGTCCTATAGCAATCAGCCCCAGCATTTT.

The chain has TRBV14 and TRBJ2-5; tentative D call: TRBD1 (6 bases). The better agreement between TRBJ2-7 and the DNA end casts doubt on the J call. This CDR3 is built from 15 residues. Germline V lookup: CDR1 SGHDN, CDR2 FVKESK. The CDR3 spells CASSQLTGAAYEQYF. In DNA form, the CDR3 reads TGTGCCAGCAGCCAGCTGACAGGCGCAGCCTACGAGCAGTACTTC.

This chain uses TRBV6-5 with TRBJ1-5; D perhaps matches TRBD1 (6 bases). V shed 4 bases and J shed 3 bases, with 16 bases lying between them. This CDR3 has 16 amino acids. In germline, CDR1 is MNHEY, CDR2 SVGAGI. The DNA of the CDR3 is TGTGCCAGCAGTTCCTCTTCGGGACAATACAATCAGCCCCAGCATTTT. Protein product: CASSSSSGQYNQPQHF.

The CDR3 reads CASDPGTGRTEAFF. In DNA, the CDR3 is TGTGCCTCGGATCCCGGGACAGGGAGGACTGAAGCTTTCTTT. The J gene is TRBJ1-1, the V gene TRBV30; 9 nucleotides line up with TRBD1. This CDR3 has 14 residues. Germline V gene sequence: CDR1 GTSNPN, CDR2 SVGIG (reference sequence). Unmatched junction bases numbered 11, after V lost 7 bases and J lost 5 bases.

The chain is built from TRBV7-6 and TRBJ2-2; D might be TRBD2 (6 bases). The germline CDR1 and CDR2 sequences are SGHVS and FNYEAQ. V lost 5 bases and J lost 1, with 23 bases in between. The length of the CDR3 is 19 residues. The DNA for the CDR3 is TGTGCCAGCAGCGCTATACGCCCGCTGCGGGGCCTGAACACCGGGGAGCTGTTTTTT. Translating it yields CASSAIRPLRGLNTGELFF.

As DNA, the CDR3 is TGTGCCAGCAGCGGAGGGACAGTAGGTAGCAATCAGCCCCAGCATTTT. Its translation: CASSGGTVGSNQPQHF. This sequence joins TRBV7-6 and TRBJ1-5; 7 nucleotides agree with TRBD1. Per germline, CDR1 SGHVS and CDR2 FNYEAQ. Trimming took 5 bases from V and 0 from J; bases not matched to a gene: 7. This CDR3 is built from 16 residues.

The chain links TRBV7-6 to TRBJ1-5; no firm D call. V dropped 1 base and J dropped 6 bases, with 10 bases sitting between them. This CDR3 is 14 amino acids long. The germline gives CDR1 SGHVS, CDR2 FNYEAQ. The CDR3 coding sequence is TGTGCCAGCAGCTTAGTGGTCAGTCTTCAGCCCCAGCATTTT. Residues: CASSLVVSLQPQHF.